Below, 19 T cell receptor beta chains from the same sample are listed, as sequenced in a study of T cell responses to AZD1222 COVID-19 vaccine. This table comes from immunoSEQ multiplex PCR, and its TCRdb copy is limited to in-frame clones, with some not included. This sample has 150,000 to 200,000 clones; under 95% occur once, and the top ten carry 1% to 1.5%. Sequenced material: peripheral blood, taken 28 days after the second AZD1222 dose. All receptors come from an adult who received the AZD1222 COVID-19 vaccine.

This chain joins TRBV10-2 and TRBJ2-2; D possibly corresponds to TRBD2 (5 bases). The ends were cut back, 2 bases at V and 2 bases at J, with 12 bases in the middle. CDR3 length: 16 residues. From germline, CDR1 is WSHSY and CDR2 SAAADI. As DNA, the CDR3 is TGCGCCAGCAGTGAGGGAACAACTAGAAACACCGGGGAGCTGTTTTTT. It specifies CASSEGTTRNTGELFF.

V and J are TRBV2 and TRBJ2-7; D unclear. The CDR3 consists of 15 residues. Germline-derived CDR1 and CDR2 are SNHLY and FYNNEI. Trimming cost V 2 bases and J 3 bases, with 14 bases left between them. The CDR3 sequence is CASSESAGPNYEQYF. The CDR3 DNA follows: TGTGCCAGCAGTGAATCGGCAGGCCCGAACTACGAGCAGTACTTC.

The CDR3 region has the DNA TGTGCCAGCAGCTTACGTCAGGTGGACAATGAGCAGTTCTTC. Protein product: CASSLRQVDNEQFF. The chain links TRBV7-8 to TRBJ2-1; no definite D call. The CDR3 extends over 14 amino acids. Germline V gene lookup returns CDR1 SGHVS and CDR2 FQNEAQ. Trimming stripped 2 bases from V and 5 bases from J, with 10 bases between. The full variable domain, rest sourced from reference TRBV7-8 and TRBJ2-1, is GAGVSQSPRYKVAKRGQDVALRCDPISGHVSLFWYQQALGQGPEFLTYFQNEAQLDKSGLPSDRFFAERPEGSVSTLKIQRTQQEDSAVYLCASSLRQVDNEQFFGPGTRLTVL.

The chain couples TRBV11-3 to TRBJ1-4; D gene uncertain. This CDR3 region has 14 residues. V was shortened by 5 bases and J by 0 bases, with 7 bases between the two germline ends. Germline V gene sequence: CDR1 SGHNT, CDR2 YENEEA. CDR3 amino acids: CASSPDATNEKLFF. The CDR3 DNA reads TGTGCCAGCAGCCCGGACGCAACTAATGAAAAACTGTTTTTT.

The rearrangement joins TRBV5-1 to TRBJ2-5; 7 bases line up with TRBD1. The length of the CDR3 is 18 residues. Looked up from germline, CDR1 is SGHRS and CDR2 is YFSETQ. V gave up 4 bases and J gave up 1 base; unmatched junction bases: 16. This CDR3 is CASSASDREQTPQETQYF. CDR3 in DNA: TGCGCCAGCAGCGCCTCCGACAGGGAGCAAACCCCCCAAGAGACCCAGTACTTC. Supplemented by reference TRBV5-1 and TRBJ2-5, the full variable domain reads KAGVTQTPRYLIKTRGQQVTLSCSPISGHRSVSWYQQTPGQGLQFLFEYFSETQRNKGNFPGRFSGRQFSNSRSEMNVSTLELGDSALYLCASSASDREQTPQETQYFGPGTRLLVL.

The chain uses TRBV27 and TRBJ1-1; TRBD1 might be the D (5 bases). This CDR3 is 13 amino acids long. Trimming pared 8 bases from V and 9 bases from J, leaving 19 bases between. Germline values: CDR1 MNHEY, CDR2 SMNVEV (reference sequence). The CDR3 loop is CASGRTGLGKAFF. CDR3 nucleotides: TGTGCCAGCGGAAGAACAGGCCTCGGCAAAGCTTTCTTT.

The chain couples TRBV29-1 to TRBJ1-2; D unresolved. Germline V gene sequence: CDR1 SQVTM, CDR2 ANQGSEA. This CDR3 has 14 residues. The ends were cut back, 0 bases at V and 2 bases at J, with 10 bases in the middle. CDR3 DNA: TGCAGCGTTGAAGATCGGCAGGCCAACTATGGCTACACCTTC. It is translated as CSVEDRQANYGYTF.

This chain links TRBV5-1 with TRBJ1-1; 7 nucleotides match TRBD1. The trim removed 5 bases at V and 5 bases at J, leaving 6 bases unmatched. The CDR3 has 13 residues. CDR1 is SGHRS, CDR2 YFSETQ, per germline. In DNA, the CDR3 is TGCGCCAGCAGTTATGACAGGGATACTGAAGCTTTCTTT. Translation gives CASSYDRDTEAFF. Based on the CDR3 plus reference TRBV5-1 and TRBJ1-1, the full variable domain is KAGVTQTPRYLIKTRGQQVTLSCSPISGHRSVSWYQQTPGQGLQFLFEYFSETQRNKGNFPGRFSGRQFSNSRSEMNVSTLELGDSALYLCASSYDRDTEAFFGQGTRLTVV.

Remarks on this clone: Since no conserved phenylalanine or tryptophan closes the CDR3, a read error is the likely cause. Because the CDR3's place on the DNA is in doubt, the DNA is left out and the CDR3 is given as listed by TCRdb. CDR3 residues: CASSYLIRAE. The chain links TRBV6-5 to TRBJ1-2. From germline, CDR1 is MNHEY and CDR2 SVGAGI. Ends included, the CDR3 has 10 residues.

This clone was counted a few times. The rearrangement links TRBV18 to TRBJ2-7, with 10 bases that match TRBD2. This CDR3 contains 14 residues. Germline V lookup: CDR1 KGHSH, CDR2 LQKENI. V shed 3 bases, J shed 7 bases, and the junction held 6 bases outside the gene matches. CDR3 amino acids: CASSPARTSGEQYF. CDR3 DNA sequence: TGTGCCAGCTCACCCGCTCGGACTAGCGGAGAGCAGTACTTC.

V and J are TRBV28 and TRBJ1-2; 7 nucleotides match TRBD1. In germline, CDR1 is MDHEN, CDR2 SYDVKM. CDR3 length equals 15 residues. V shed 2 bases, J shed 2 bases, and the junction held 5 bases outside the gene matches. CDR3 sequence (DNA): TGTGCCAGCAGTTTACCCGGACAGGTGAACTATGGCTACACCTTC. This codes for CASSLPGQVNYGYTF.

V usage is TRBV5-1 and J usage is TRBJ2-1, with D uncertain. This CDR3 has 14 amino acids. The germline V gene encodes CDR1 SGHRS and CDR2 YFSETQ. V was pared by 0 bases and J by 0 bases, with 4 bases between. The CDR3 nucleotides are TGCGCCAGCAGCTTGGGGGACTCCTACAATGAGCAGTTCTTC. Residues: CASSLGDSYNEQFF.

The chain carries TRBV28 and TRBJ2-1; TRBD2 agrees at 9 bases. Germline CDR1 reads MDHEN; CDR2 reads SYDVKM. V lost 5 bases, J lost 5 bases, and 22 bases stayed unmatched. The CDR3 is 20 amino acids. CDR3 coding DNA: TGTGCCAGCAGTATCCGATTCCGTCCATTAGCGGGAGTTCGCCACAATGAGCAGTTCTTC. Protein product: CASSIRFRPLAGVRHNEQFF.

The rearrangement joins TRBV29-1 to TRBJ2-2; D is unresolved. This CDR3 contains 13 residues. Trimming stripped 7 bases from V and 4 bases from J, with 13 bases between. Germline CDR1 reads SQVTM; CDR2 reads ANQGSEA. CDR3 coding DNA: TGCAGCGGTGTGCTAGACCGCACCGGGGAGCTGTTTTTT. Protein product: CSGVLDRTGELFF.

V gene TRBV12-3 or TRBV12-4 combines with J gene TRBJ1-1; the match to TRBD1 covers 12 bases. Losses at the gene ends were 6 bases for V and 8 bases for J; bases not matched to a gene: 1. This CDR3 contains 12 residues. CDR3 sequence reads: CASSGTGGEAFF. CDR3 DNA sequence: TGTGCCAGCAGCGGGACAGGGGGCGAAGCTTTCTTT.

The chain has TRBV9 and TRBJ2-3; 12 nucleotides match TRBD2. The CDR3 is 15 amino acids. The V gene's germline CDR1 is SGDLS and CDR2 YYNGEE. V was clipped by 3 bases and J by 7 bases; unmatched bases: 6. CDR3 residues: CASSETSGRPNTQYF. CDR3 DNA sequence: TGTGCCAGCAGCGAGACTAGCGGGAGACCCAATACGCAGTATTTT.

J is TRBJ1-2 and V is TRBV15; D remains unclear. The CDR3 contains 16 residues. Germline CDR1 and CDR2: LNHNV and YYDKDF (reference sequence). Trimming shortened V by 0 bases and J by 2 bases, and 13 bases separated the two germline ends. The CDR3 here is CATSRDQVPQNYGYTF. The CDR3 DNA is TGTGCCACCAGCAGAGACCAGGTCCCCCAAAACTATGGCTACACCTTC.

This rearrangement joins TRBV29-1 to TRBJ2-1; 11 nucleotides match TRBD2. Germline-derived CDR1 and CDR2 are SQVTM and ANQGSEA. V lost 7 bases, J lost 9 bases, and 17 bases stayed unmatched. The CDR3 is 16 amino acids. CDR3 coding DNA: TGCAGCGCCCCAATCAGACTAGCGGGGACCGGTGGTGAGCAGTTCTTC. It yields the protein CSAPIRLAGTGGEQFF.

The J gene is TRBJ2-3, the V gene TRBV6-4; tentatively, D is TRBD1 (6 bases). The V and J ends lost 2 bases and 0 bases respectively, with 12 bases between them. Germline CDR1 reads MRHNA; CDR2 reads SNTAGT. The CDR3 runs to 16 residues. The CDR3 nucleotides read TGTGCCAGCAGTGACCAGGCAGGGGCTAGCACAGATACGCAGTATTTT. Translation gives CASSDQAGASTDTQYF.